The rows below give T cell receptor beta chains drawn from one sample of a study of HIV-infected children after antiretroviral therapy interruption. In TCRdb, the 3' RACE reads were re-called with MiXCR into one record per CDR3 protein. The data show 45,000 to 50,000 distinct CDR3 sequences, with roughly 4% seen just once and roughly 0.7% held by the top ten. Sequenced material: CD45RA+ CD4+ T cells from PBMCs, pooled from several time points, taken from a donor given antiretroviral therapy, either interrupted or continuous. These receptors came from a pool of human donors with HIV. Each CDR3 is given with its conserved first and last residue. D genes are given only for firm matches. Clone size appears in some rows only: once, few, many, or a class for an expanded clone.

CDR3aa: CASLPGREAFF
CDR3nt: TGTGCCAGCCTACCGGGTAGGGAAGCTTTCTTT
abundance: -
v_gene: TRBV5-8
j_gene: TRBJ1-1
d_gene: -

CDR3aa: CASSPDRNEKLFF
CDR3nt: TGTGCCAGCTCGCCGGACAGGAATGAAAAACTGTTTTTT
abundance: many
v_gene: TRBV18
j_gene: TRBJ1-4
d_gene: TRBD1

CDR3aa: CSARDTRDSFYSNQPQHF
CDR3nt: TGCAGTGCTAGAGATACCCGGGACAGCTTTTATAGCAATCAGCCCCAGCATTTT
abundance: many
v_gene: TRBV20-1
j_gene: TRBJ1-5
d_gene: TRBD1

CDR3aa: CASSRMTGGGHEQYF
CDR3nt: TGTGCCAGCAGCCGGATGACAGGGGGGGGGCACGAGCAGTACTTC
abundance: many
v_gene: TRBV12-3/TRBV12-4
j_gene: TRBJ2-7
d_gene: TRBD1

CDR3aa: CASSQGLAGGGWQFF
CDR3nt: TGCGCCAGCAGCCAGGGGCTAGCGGGGGGGGGATGGCAGTTCTTC
abundance: many
v_gene: TRBV4-1
j_gene: TRBJ2-1
d_gene: TRBD2

CDR3aa: CASSLRANGYNEQFF
CDR3nt: TGTGCCAGCAGTTTAAGGGCCAACGGATACAATGAGCAGTTCTTC
abundance: many
v_gene: TRBV12-3/TRBV12-4
j_gene: TRBJ2-1
d_gene: -

CDR3aa: CASISGNSKAGELFF
CDR3nt: TGTGCCAGCATATCCGGGAATTCAAAGGCCGGGGAGCTGTTTTTT
abundance: many
v_gene: TRBV11-3
j_gene: TRBJ2-2
d_gene: -

CDR3aa: CASSPNPGQVMNTEAFF
CDR3nt: TGTGCCAGCAGTCCGAACCCCGGACAGGTCATGAACACTGAAGCTTTCTTT
abundance: -
v_gene: TRBV12-3/TRBV12-4
j_gene: TRBJ1-1
d_gene: TRBD1

CDR3aa: CATRDGPPDYEQYF
CDR3nt: TGTGCCACTCGAGACGGGCCGCCAGACTACGAGCAGTACTTC
abundance: few
v_gene: TRBV24-1
j_gene: TRBJ2-7
d_gene: -

CDR3aa: CSVNRAMNTEAFF
CDR3nt: TGCAGCGTTAACAGAGCCATGAACACTGAAGCTTTCTTT
abundance: many
v_gene: TRBV29-1
j_gene: TRBJ1-1
d_gene: -

CDR3aa: CASSPGLGINQDTQYF
CDR3nt: TGTGCCAGCTCTCCGGGACTGGGTATTAACCAAGACACCCAGTACTTT
abundance: many
v_gene: TRBV13
j_gene: TRBJ2-5
d_gene: -

CDR3aa: CASSRDRQETQYF
CDR3nt: TGCGCCAGCAGCAGGGACAGACAAGAGACCCAGTACTTC
abundance: many
v_gene: TRBV5-1
j_gene: TRBJ2-5
d_gene: TRBD1